Listed here is a single TCR beta chain. Its antigen is unidentified. Researchers ran the PCR with 60 Vbeta and 13 Jbeta primers. The protocol was immunoSEQ multiplex PCR, while the TCRdb copy is restricted to in-frame clones and leaves out a portion. The sample holds around 200,000 clones, approximately 70% seen once. The data were obtained in a study of cytomegalovirus exposure and HLA in healthy donors. The CDR3 is 17 residues long. From germline, CDR1 is SEHNR and CDR2 FQNEAQ (reference sequence). The V gene lost 4 bases and the J gene lost 0 bases, with 19 bases spanning the gap. Whole-study results and caveats: Per a later analysis, approximately 16,000 TCR beta sequences showed association with HLA alleles at 0.05 false discovery rate. In a later analysis, V- and J-gene trimming of beta chains associated with a DCLRE1C missense variant, replicated independently.

The sequence derives from a man between 35 and 55 years old in good health and CMV-seropositive. The chain uses TRBV7-9 and TRBJ2-7; the D gene is possibly TRBD2 (5 bases). Specimen: PBMCs. The DNA for the CDR3 is TGTGCCAGCAGCTCCCTCCGAGGGCCGGAGAGCTCCTACGAGCAGTACTTC. As protein: CASSSLRGPESSYEQYF.